Listed here are 14 T cell receptor beta chains from one sample, sequenced in a study of cytomegalovirus exposure and HLA in healthy donors. PCR was performed using 60 Vbeta and 13 Jbeta primers. Generated by immunoSEQ multiplex PCR, the TCRdb table keeps only in-frame clones and is missing some. The data show 150,000 to 200,000 clones, with 80% to 90% seen just once and approximately 8.5% held by the top ten. Source material: PBMCs. The source is a young man in good health and CMV-seropositive.

The rearrangement joins TRBV2 to TRBJ1-1, with D uncertain. The V gene lost 9 bases and the J gene lost 1 base, with 12 bases spanning the gap. Germline V gene data show CDR1 as SNHLY and CDR2 as FYNNEI. The CDR3 extends over 13 amino acids. The chain's CDR3 is CASRIDGNTEAFF. In nucleotides, the CDR3 is TGTGCCAGTAGAATCGATGGGAACACTGAAGCTTTCTTT.

This clone was picked up a small number of times. The chain recombines TRBV7-9 with TRBJ2-7, with TRBD2 as a possible D gene (5 bases). CDR3 length: 16 amino acids. From germline, CDR1 is SEHNR and CDR2 FQNEAQ (reference sequence). V gave up 0 bases and J gave up 0 bases, with 12 bases separating them. The CDR3: CASSLARVSGSYEQYF. Written as DNA, the CDR3 is TGTGCCAGCAGCTTAGCGCGTGTCAGCGGCTCCTACGAGCAGTACTTC.

The chain links TRBV28 to TRBJ2-2; 7 nucleotides line up with TRBD1. Trimming took 6 bases from V and 2 from J; bases not matched to a gene: 6. In germline, CDR1 is MDHEN, CDR2 SYDVKM. The CDR3 loop spans 15 amino acids. The CDR3 DNA follows: TGTGCCAGCAGCCGGGACAGCCTAAACACCGGGGAGCTGTTTTTT. It translates to CASSRDSLNTGELFF.

This clone was detected once. V gene TRBV5-1 combines with J gene TRBJ2-5; no firm D call. CDR3 length: 14 residues. The germline CDR1 and CDR2 sequences are SGHRS and YFSETQ. V was trimmed by 0 bases and J by 2 bases, leaving 8 bases between them. Here the CDR3 DNA reads TGCGCCAGCAGCTTGGATCTAAGACAAGAGACCCAGTACTTC. Translating gives CASSLDLRQETQYF.

The chain employs TRBV5-4 and TRBJ2-5; TRBD2 agrees at 8 bases. CDR1 and CDR2 (germline): SGHNT, YYREEE (reference sequence). The CDR3 is 14 residues long. V gave up 5 bases and J gave up 1 base; unmatched junction bases: 4. The CDR3 loop is CASSPSGGQETQYF. CDR3 nucleotide sequence: TGTGCCAGCAGTCCAAGCGGGGGCCAAGAGACCCAGTACTTC. Combining the CDR3 with reference TRBV5-4 and TRBJ2-5 gives the whole variable domain ETGVTQSPTHLIKTRGQQVTLRCSSQSGHNTVSWYQQALGQGPQFIFQYYREEENGRGNFPPRFSGLQFPNYSSELNVNALELDDSALYLCASSPSGGQETQYFGPGTRLLVL.

The chain couples TRBV18 to TRBJ1-2; TRBD1 matches 8 bases. After removal of 3 bases from V and 4 bases from J, the junction contained 4 bases not matched to a gene. The V gene's germline CDR1 is KGHSH and CDR2 LQKENI. The CDR3 has 14 amino acids. DNA of the CDR3: TGTGCCAGCTCACCGGGACAGGACCCCTATGGCTACACCTTC. It yields the protein CASSPGQDPYGYTF.

This chain links TRBV5-1 with TRBJ2-3, with a weak D call TRBD1 (6 bases). The ends were cut back, 0 bases at V and 1 base at J, with 21 bases in the middle. The CDR3 is 19 residues long. CDR1 is SGHRS, CDR2 YFSETQ, per germline. The CDR3 DNA follows: TGCGCCAGCAGCTTGGTGGGGACCCAGGGGCGCAGAGGCACAGATACGCAGTATTTT. Its protein is CASSLVGTQGRRGTDTQYF.

The V call is TRBV10-1, the J call TRBJ2-4; the D gene is possibly TRBD2 (6 bases). Trimming took 3 bases from V and 8 from J, leaving 14 bases between them. There are 14 residues in the CDR3. CDR1 and CDR2 from the germline V gene are WNHNN and SYGVQD (reference sequence). This CDR3 reads CASSDGGSRDIQYF. For the CDR3, the DNA is TGCGCCAGCAGTGATGGGGGGTCCCGGGACATTCAGTACTTC.

As regards this clone: One end of the junction fails to match germline, which may point to a read error. The V gene is TRBV7-7, the J gene TRBJ2-5, with D possibly TRBD2 on 5 matching bases. Germline loops: CDR1 SSHAT, CDR2 FNYEAQ (reference sequence). The CDR3 sequence is 13 residues long. CDR3 sequence (DNA): TGTGCTAGCAGCTTAGTTAGAGGGGAGACCCAGTACTTC. Amino acid sequence: CASSLVRGETQYF.

The V call is TRBV6-5, the J call TRBJ1-2; 7 bases agree with TRBD1. V was clipped by 5 bases and J by 3 bases; unmatched bases: 6. The germline V gene encodes CDR1 MNHEY and CDR2 SVGAGI. The CDR3 runs to 14 residues. As DNA, the CDR3 is TGTGCCAGCAGTGAACGACAGGGCCACTATGGCTACACCTTC. Its translation: CASSERQGHYGYTF.

V usage is TRBV10-3 and J usage is TRBJ2-3, with 8 bases fitting TRBD2. The CDR3 is 15 amino acids. The V segment lost 6 bases and the J segment 0 bases; nucleotides outside the gene matches: 5. Germline V CDR1 and CDR2: ENHRY, SYGVKD. The CDR3 DNA sequence: TGTGCCATCAGAAGCGGGAGCACTAGCACAGATACGCAGTATTTT. Protein: CAIRSGSTSTDTQYF.

The chain is built from TRBV7-9 and TRBJ2-1; the match to TRBD1 covers 10 bases. V lost 5 bases and J lost 8; bases outside the gene matches: 12. Germline CDR1 SEHNR, CDR2 FQNEAQ (reference sequence). The CDR3 is 16 amino acids. For the CDR3, the DNA is TGTGCCAGCAGCCGTTCTGACAGGGGGCTATTCGATGAGCAGTTCTTC. This gives the protein CASSRSDRGLFDEQFF.

The V and J genes are TRBV7-6 and TRBJ2-1; a weak D match, TRBD1 (6 bases). CDR1 SGHVS and CDR2 FNYEAQ come from the germline V gene. This CDR3 is 13 amino acids long. Trimming cost V 1 base and J 7 bases, with 8 bases left between them. The CDR3 here is CASSLGGPNEQFF. DNA for the CDR3: TGTGCCAGCAGCTTAGGGGGGCCGAATGAGCAGTTCTTC.

CDR3 nucleotides: TGTGCCAGCAGGAGGACTAGCGGAGATACGCAGTATTTT. This gives the protein CASRRTSGDTQYF. The V and J genes are TRBV6-1 and TRBJ2-3; 10 nucleotides agree with TRBD2. CDR1 and CDR2 from the germline V gene are MNHNS and SASEGT. Trimming took 6 bases from V and 5 from J; bases not matched to a gene: 2. The CDR3 is made up of 13 amino acids.